One T cell receptor beta chain is described in this entry. Antigen: not known. CDR3 length: 12 residues. Deletions cut 0 bases from V and 5 bases from J, with 5 bases between. CDR1 and CDR2 (germline): SGHNT, YYREEE (reference sequence). These data come from a study of Ad26.COV2.S vaccination and SARS-CoV-2 variants. Findings and limits, study-wide: After vaccination, reports described spike-specific CD8+ and CD4+ T cell responses as showing substantial breadth.

Clones were sequenced by immunoSEQ multiplex PCR, and TCRdb holds only the in-frame ones, with some missing. The sample lists about 350,000 clones, about 90% seen once, with under 5% in the top ten. The chain combines TRBV5-4 with TRBJ1-1; D is unresolved. The sample consisted of peripheral blood, taken after recovery from COVID-19. The sequence was obtained from a human donor who had recovered from COVID-19. CDR3 in DNA: TGTGCCAGCAGCTTGGACGGGACTGAAGCTTTCTTT. Translation gives CASSLDGTEAFF.